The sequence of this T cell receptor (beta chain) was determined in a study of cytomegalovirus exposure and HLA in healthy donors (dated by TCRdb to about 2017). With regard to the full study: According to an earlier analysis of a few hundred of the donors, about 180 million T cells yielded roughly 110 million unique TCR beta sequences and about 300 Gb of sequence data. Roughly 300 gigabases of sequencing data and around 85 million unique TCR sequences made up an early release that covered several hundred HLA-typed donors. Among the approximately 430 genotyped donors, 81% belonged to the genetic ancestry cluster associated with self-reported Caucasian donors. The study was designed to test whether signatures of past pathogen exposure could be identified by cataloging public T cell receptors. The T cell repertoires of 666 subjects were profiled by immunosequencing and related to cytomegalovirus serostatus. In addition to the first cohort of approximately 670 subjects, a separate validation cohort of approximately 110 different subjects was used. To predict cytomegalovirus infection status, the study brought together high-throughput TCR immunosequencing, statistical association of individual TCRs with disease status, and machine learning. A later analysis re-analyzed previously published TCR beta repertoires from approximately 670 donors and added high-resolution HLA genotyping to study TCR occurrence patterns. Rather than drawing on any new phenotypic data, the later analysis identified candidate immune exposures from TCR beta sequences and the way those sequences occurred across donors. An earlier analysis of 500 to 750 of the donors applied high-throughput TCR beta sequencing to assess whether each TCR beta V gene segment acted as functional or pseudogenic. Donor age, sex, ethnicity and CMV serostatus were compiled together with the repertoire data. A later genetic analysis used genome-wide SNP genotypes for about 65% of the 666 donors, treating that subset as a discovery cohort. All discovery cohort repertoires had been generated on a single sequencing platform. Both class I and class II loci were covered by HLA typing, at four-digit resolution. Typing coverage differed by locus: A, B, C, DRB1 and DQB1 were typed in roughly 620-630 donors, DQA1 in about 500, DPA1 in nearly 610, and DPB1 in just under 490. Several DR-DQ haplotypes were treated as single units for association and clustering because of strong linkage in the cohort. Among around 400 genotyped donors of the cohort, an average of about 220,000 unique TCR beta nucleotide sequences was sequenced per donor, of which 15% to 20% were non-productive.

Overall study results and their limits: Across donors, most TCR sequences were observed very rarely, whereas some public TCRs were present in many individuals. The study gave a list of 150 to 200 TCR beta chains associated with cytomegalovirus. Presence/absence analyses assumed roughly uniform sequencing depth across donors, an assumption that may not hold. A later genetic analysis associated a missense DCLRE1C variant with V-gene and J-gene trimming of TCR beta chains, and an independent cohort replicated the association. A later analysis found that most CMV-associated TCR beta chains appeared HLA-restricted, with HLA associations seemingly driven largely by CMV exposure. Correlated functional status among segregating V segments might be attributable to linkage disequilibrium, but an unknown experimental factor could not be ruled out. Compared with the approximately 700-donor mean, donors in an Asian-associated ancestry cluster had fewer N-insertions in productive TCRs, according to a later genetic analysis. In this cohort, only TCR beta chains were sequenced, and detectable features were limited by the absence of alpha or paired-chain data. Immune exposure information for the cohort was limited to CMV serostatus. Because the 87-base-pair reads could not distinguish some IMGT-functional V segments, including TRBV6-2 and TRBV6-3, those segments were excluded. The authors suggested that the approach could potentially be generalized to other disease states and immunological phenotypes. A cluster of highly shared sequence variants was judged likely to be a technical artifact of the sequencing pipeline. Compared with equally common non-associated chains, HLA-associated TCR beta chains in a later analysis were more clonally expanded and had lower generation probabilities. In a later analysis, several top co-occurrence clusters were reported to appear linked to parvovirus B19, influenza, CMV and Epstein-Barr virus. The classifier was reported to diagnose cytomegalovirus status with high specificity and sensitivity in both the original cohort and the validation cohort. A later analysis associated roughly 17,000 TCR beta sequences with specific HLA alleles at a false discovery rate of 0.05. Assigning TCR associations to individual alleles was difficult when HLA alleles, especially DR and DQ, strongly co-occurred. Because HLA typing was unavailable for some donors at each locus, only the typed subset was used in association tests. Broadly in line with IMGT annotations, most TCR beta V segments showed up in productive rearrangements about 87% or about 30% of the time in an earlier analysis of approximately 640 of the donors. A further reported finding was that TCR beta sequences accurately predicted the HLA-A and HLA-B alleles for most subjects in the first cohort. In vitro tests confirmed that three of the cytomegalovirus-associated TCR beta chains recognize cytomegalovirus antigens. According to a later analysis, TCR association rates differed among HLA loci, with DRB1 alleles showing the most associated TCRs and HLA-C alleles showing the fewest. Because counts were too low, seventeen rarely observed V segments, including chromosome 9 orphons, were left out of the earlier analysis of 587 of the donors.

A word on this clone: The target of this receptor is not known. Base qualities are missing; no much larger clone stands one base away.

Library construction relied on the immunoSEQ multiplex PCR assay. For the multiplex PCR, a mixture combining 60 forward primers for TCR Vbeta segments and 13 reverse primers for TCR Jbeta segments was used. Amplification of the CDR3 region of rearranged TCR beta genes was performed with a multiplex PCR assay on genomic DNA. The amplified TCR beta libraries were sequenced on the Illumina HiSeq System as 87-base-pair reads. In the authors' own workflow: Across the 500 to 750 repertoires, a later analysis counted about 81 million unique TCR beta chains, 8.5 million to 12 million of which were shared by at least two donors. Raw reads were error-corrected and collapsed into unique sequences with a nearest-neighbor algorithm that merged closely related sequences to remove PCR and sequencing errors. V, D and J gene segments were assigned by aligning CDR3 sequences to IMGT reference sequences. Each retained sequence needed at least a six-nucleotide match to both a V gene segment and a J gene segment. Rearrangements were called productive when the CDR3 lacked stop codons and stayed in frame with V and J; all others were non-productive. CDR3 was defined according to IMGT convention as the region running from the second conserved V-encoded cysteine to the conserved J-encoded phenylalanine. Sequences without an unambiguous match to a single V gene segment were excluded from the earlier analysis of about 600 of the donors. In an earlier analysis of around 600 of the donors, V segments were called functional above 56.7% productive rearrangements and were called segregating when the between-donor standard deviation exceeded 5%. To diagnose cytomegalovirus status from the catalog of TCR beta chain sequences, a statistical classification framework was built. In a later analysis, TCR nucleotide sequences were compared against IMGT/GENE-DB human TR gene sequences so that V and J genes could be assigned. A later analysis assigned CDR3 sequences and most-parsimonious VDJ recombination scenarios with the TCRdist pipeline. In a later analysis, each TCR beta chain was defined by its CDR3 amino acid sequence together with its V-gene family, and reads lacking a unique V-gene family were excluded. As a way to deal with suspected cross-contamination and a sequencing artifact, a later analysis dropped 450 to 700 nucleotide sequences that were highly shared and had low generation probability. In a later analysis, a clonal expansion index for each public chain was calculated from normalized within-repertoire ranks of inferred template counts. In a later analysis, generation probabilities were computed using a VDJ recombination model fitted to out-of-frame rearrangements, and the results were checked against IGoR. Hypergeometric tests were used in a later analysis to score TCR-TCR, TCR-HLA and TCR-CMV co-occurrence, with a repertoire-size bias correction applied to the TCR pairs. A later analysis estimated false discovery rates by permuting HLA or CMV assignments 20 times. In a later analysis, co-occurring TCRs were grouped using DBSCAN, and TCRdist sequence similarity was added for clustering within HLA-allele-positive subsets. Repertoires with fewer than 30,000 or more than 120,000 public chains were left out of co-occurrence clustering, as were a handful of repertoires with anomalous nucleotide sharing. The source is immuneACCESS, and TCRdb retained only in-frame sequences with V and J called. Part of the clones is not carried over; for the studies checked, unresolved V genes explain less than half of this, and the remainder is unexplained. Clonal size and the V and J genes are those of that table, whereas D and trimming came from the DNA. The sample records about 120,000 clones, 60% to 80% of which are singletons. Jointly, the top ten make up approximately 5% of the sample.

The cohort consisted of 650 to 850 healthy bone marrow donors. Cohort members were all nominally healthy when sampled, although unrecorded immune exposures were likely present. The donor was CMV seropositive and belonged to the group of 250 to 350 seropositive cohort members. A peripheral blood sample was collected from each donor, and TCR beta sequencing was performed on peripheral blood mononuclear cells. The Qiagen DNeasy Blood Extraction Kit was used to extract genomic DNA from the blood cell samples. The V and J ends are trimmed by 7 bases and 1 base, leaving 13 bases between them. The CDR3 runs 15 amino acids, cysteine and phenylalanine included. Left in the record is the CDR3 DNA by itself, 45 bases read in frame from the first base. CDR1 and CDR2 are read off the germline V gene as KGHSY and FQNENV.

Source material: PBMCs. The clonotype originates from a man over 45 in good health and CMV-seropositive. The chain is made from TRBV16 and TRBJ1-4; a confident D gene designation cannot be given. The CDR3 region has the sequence CASKRGVLTNEKLFF. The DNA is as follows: TGTGCCAGCAAACGCGGGGTGTTAACTAATGAAAAACTGTTTTTT.